This T cell receptor beta chain was obtained from a study of blood T cell repertoires in COVID-19. Study-level background: Acute and convalescent COVID-19 samples came from the United States, Italy and Spain. PBMCs, B-cell-depleted T cells, or T cells provided the cDNA or gDNA that made up the material.

Original methodology: Estimation of nucleated cell counts relied on the amplification of reference gene primers. Using immunoSEQ multiplex PCR, the repertoire was profiled, and TCRdb retains in-frame clones only, with some absent. V and J calls plus clone size are reproduced from that table; the DNA served to infer D and trimming. This table holds more than 100,000 clones, 84% found once. V was trimmed by 5 bases and J by 7 bases, leaving 11 bases between them. Germline CDR1 reads LGHDT; CDR2 reads YNNKEL (reference sequence). There are 12 residues in the CDR3. The chain employs TRBV3-1 (or the pseudogene TRBV3-2) and TRBJ1-2; tentatively, D is TRBD1 (6 bases). The sample was peripheral blood. This clonotype was obtained from a woman older than 75 with acute or convalescent COVID-19. The CDR3 loop is CASSARDIGYTF. The CDR3 nucleotides read TGTGCCAGCAGCGCCCGGGACATTGGCTACACCTTC.